Listed here are 21 T cell receptor beta chains from one sample, sequenced in a study of T cell responses to AZD1222 COVID-19 vaccine. Generated by immunoSEQ multiplex PCR, the TCRdb table keeps only in-frame clones and is missing some. The top ten clones hold about 21% of a sample with about 86,000 clones, around 73% of them seen once. The specimen was peripheral blood, collected on day 0 of AZD1222 vaccination. The receptor set was obtained from an adult in good health.

V and J are TRBV5-1 and TRBJ1-1; perhaps TRBD1 as D (5 bases). The CDR3 spans 14 residues. Germline CDR1 SGHRS, CDR2 YFSETQ. The ends were cut back, 4 bases at V and 2 bases at J, with 12 bases in the middle. The DNA of the CDR3 is TGCGCCAGCAGCAGCGAACAGGCTAACACTGAAGCTTTCTTT. Its protein is CASSSEQANTEAFF.

This clone turned up a few times. One end of the junction does not line up with germline, which may come from a read error. V and J are TRBV20-1 and TRBJ2-4, with 7 bases identical to TRBD2. The CDR3 is 11 residues long. The V gene's germline CDR1 is DFQATT and CDR2 SNEGSKA (reference sequence). CDR3 DNA sequence: TGCAGTGCTAGAGATGCGGGAGTGTACGATTTC. Translation: CSARDAGVYDF.

CDR3 DNA: TGTGCCAGCAGTTTATTCCAGGGCTTTAACACTGAAGCTTTCTTT. Translated: CASSLFQGFNTEAFF. The rearrangement links TRBV28 to TRBJ1-1, with D possibly TRBD1 on 5 matching bases. V lost 1 base, J lost 2 bases, and 11 bases lay in between. The length of the CDR3 is 15 residues. CDR1 is MDHEN, CDR2 SYDVKM, per germline.

The J gene is TRBJ2-1, the V gene TRBV19, with a tentative D call TRBD2 (5 bases). The V gene lost 6 bases and the J gene lost 6 bases, with 18 bases spanning the gap. CDR1 LNHDA and CDR2 SQIVND come from the germline V gene (reference sequence). The CDR3 extends over 15 amino acids. The CDR3 is CASRNPGFFGNEQFF. The CDR3 DNA sequence: TGTGCCAGTAGGAACCCGGGATTTTTTGGCAATGAGCAGTTCTTC.

This chain links TRBV19 with TRBJ2-1; possibly TRBD2 for D (6 bases). V was shortened by 6 bases and J by 3 bases, with 18 bases between the two germline ends. The CDR3 has 16 amino acids. In germline, CDR1 is LNHDA, CDR2 SQIVND (reference sequence). The CDR3, as DNA: TGTGCCAGTAGCCTGAGGGCGGGAAGATTCTACAATGAGCAGTTCTTC. It translates to CASSLRAGRFYNEQFF.

The chain is built from TRBV19 and TRBJ1-4; perhaps TRBD1 as D (6 bases). Trimming shortened V by 4 bases and J by 1 base, and 7 bases separated the two germline ends. The CDR3 is made up of 14 amino acids. Germline V gives CDR1 LNHDA, CDR2 SQIVND (reference sequence). The CDR3 loop is CASSTTGTNEKLFF. DNA for the CDR3: TGTGCCAGTAGTACGACAGGAACTAATGAAAAACTGTTTTTT.

The chain is built from TRBV11-2 and TRBJ2-5; D remains unclear. The CDR3 sequence is 15 residues long. V shed 3 bases and J shed 4 bases, with 15 bases lying between them. Per the germline V gene, CDR1 is SGHAT and CDR2 is FQNNGV. CDR3 DNA: TGTGCCAGCAGCTTCACCACTTCAGGCGGAGAGACCCAGTACTTC. As protein: CASSFTTSGGETQYF. Full variable domain (missing parts from reference TRBV11-2 and TRBJ2-5): EAGVAQSPRYKIIEKRQSVAFWCNPISGHATLYWYQQILGQGPKLLIQFQNNGVVDDSQLPKDRFSAERLKGVDSTLKIQPAKLEDSAVYLCASSFTTSGGETQYFGPGTRLLVL.

J is TRBJ2-3 and V is TRBV18; D gene ambiguous. The CDR3 extends over 17 amino acids. V shed 3 bases and J shed 0 bases, with 16 bases lying between them. Germline CDR1 is KGHSH and CDR2 is LQKENI. Here the CDR3 reads CASSPRSELTSTDTQYF. DNA for the CDR3: TGTGCCAGCTCACCCCGCTCAGAGCTCACCAGCACAGATACGCAGTATTTT. The full variable domain, completed using reference TRBV18 and TRBJ2-3, is NAGVMQNPRHLVRRRGQEARLRCSPMKGHSHVYWYRQLPEEGLKFMVYLQKENIIDESGMPKERFSAEFPKEGPSILRIQQVVRGDSAAYFCASSPRSELTSTDTQYFGPGTRLTVL.

This chain links TRBV5-1 with TRBJ2-7; TRBD2 matches 8 bases. Germline V gives CDR1 SGHRS, CDR2 YFSETQ. V lost 2 bases and J lost 2; bases outside the gene matches: 6. The CDR3 extends over 15 amino acids. The CDR3 nucleotides read TGCGCCAGCAGCTTACTAGCGGAGGGAACCTACGAGCAGTACTTC. Amino acids: CASSLLAEGTYEQYF. Supplemented by reference TRBV5-1 and TRBJ2-7, the full variable domain reads KAGVTQTPRYLIKTRGQQVTLSCSPISGHRSVSWYQQTPGQGLQFLFEYFSETQRNKGNFPGRFSGRQFSNSRSEMNVSTLELGDSALYLCASSLLAEGTYEQYFGPGTRLTVT.

V is TRBV7-2 and J is TRBJ2-2; D is perhaps TRBD2 (6 bases). Germline CDR1 and CDR2: SGHTA and FQGNSA. The V end was cut by 5 bases, the J end by 0 bases, with 19 bases between. The CDR3 consists of 18 residues. CDR3 DNA sequence: TGTGCCAGCAGCCCGCAAGGGACTTTTCCAGCGAACACCGGGGAGCTGTTTTTT. Amino acid sequence: CASSPQGTFPANTGELFF.

This clone was recorded many times. This chain connects TRBV5-1 to TRBJ1-1; a weak D match, TRBD1 (5 bases). The ends were cut back, 5 bases at V and 7 bases at J, with 15 bases in the middle. Germline CDR1 is SGHRS and CDR2 is YFSETQ. The CDR3 covers 13 residues. CDR3 amino acids: CASSFGASYEAFF. The CDR3 nucleotides read TGCGCCAGCAGTTTCGGGGCTTCTTATGAAGCTTTCTTT.

The CDR3, as DNA: TGTGCCTGGGGGTGGGGGTCGAGGACTGAAGCTTTCTTT. Translated, it gives CAWGWGSRTEAFF. The gene calls are TRBV30 and TRBJ1-1, with a possible D match to TRBD1 (5 bases). Germline-derived CDR1 and CDR2 are GTSNPN and SVGIG (reference sequence). Between the trimmed V and J ends, which lost 5 bases and 5 bases, there was a span of 15 bases. The CDR3 loop spans 13 amino acids.

This clone has just a few counts. The chain carries TRBV10-2 and TRBJ1-5, with D possibly matching TRBD1 (5 bases). This CDR3 has 13 amino acids. The germline V and J ends were trimmed by 0 bases and 9 bases, with 9 bases remaining between them. CDR1 and CDR2 (germline): WSHSY, SAAADI. CDR3 DNA: TGCGCCAGCAGTGAGTCTGGCGGGGGGCCCCAGCATTTT. Amino acid sequence: CASSESGGGPQHF.

The chain joins TRBV19 to TRBJ2-5, with D hard to call. Trimming pared 8 bases from V and 5 bases from J, leaving 9 bases between. There are 11 residues in the CDR3. The germline V gene has CDR1 LNHDA and CDR2 SQIVND (reference sequence). The CDR3 protein is CASSNRETQYF. The CDR3 bases are TGTGCCAGTTCTAATCGTGAGACCCAGTACTTC.

The CDR3 loop reads CASRGGALGSSEAFF. The CDR3, as DNA: TGTGCCAGCCGCGGCGGAGCATTAGGCAGTTCTGAAGCTTTCTTT. This rearrangement joins TRBV2 to TRBJ1-1, with D hard to call. Germline CDR1 SNHLY, CDR2 FYNNEI. This CDR3 spans 15 amino acids. V lost 8 bases and J 6 bases, leaving 22 bases between the germline ends.

The chain is built from TRBV2 and TRBJ1-5; D remains unclear. The ends were cut back, 3 bases at V and 4 bases at J, with 7 bases in the middle. CDR3 length: 13 amino acids. Germline V CDR1 and CDR2: SNHLY, FYNNEI. CDR3 region: CASSDDENQPQHF. As DNA, the CDR3 is TGTGCCAGCAGTGATGACGAGAATCAGCCCCAGCATTTT.

This clone was observed a few times. The rearrangement uses TRBV7-8 and TRBJ2-7; D perhaps matches TRBD1 (5 bases). Between the trimmed V and J ends, which lost 5 bases and 1 base, there was a span of 12 bases. CDR3 length: 14 amino acids. The V gene's germline CDR1 is SGHVS and CDR2 FQNEAQ. CDR3 sequence reads: CASSLLTDSYEQYF. The CDR3 coding sequence is TGTGCCAGCAGCCTATTGACAGATTCCTACGAGCAGTACTTC.

The chain carries TRBV6-5 and TRBJ1-2, with TRBD1 matching 8 bases. V dropped 0 bases and J dropped 4; count of bases not matched to a gene: 7. CDR1 and CDR2 from the germline V gene are MNHEY and SVGAGI. The CDR3 is 16 residues long. The chain's CDR3 is CASSYSAGGDFYGYTF. CDR3 DNA sequence: TGTGCCAGCAGTTACTCGGCAGGGGGCGACTTCTATGGCTACACCTTC.

The genes are TRBV6-5 and TRBJ1-1, with D perhaps matching TRBD1 (6 bases). Trimming left V 6 bases short and J 5 bases short, with 13 bases between. This CDR3 is 13 amino acids long. CDR1 and CDR2 from the germline V gene are MNHEY and SVGAGI. As DNA, the CDR3 is TGTGCCAGCAGAAACAGGGAATTAACTGAAGCTTTCTTT. It codes for CASRNRELTEAFF.

The rearrangement joins TRBV28 to TRBJ2-7; 8 bases map to TRBD1. V was clipped by 10 bases and J by 4 bases; unmatched bases: 6. This CDR3 has 12 amino acids. CDR1 is MDHEN, CDR2 SYDVKM, per germline. CDR3 sequence: CATGRDRYEQYF. DNA of the CDR3: TGTGCCACCGGCCGGGACAGGTACGAGCAGTACTTC.

The rearrangement joins TRBV24-1 to TRBJ2-5; unclear D gene. Germline CDR1 reads KGHDR; CDR2 reads SFDVKD. V lost 4 bases, J lost 5 bases, and 7 bases lay in between. The CDR3 extends over 12 amino acids. The CDR3 nucleotides are TGTGCCACCAGTGACTTCAGGGAGACCCAGTACTTC. It specifies CATSDFRETQYF.